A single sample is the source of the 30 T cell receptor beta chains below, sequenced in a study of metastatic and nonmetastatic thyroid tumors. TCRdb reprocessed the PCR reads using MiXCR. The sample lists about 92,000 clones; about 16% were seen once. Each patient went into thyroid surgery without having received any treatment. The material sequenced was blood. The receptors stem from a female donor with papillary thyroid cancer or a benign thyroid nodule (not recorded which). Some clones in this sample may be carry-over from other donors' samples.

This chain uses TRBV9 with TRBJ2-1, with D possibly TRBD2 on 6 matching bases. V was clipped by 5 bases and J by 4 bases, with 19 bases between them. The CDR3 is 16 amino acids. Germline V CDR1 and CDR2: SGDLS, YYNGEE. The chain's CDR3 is CASRVGTFSSYNEQFF. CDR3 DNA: TGTGCCAGCAGAGTGGGGACTTTCAGCTCGTACAATGAGCAGTTCTTC. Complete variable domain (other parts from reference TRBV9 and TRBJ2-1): DSGVTQTPKHLITATGQRVTLRCSPRSGDLSVYWYQQSLDQGLQFLIQYYNGEERAKGNILERFSAQQFPDLHSELNLSSLELGDSALYFCASRVGTFSSYNEQFFGPGTRLTVL.

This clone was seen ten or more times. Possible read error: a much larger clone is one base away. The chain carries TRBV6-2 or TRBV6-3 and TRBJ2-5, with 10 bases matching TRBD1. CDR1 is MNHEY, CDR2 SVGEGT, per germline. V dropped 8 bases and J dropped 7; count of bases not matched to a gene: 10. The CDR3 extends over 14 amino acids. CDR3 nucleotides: TGTGCCAGCGGACCGGACCGGGACAGGGGGACCCAGTACTTC. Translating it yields CASGPDRDRGTQYF.

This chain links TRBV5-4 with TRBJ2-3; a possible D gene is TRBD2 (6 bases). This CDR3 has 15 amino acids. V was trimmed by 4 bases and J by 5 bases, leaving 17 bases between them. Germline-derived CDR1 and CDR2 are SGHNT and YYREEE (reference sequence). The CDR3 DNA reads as TGTGCCAGCAGCCGCCCCGGCGGGGAGGTAGATACGCAGTATTTT. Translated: CASSRPGGEVDTQYF.

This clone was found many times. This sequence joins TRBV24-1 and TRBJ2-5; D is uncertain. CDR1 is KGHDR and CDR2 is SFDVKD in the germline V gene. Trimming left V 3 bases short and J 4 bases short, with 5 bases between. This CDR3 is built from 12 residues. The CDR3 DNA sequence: TGTGCCACCAGTGATATGCGAGAGACCCAGTACTTC. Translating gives CATSDMRETQYF.

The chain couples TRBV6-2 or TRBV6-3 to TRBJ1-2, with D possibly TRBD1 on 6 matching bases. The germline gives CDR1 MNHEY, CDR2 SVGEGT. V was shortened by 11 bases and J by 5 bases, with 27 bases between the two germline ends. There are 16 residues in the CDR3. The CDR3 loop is CAATPTLPDRDYGYTF. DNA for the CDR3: TGTGCCGCGACACCCACTCTACCGGACAGAGATTATGGCTACACCTTC.

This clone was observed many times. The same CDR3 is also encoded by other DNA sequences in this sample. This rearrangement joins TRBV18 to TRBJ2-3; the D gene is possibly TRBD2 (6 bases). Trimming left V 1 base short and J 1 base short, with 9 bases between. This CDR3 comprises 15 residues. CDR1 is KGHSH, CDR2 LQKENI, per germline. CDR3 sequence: CASSPRGGGTDTQYF. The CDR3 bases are TGTGCCAGCTCACCACGTGGCGGGGGCACAGATACGCAGTATTTT.

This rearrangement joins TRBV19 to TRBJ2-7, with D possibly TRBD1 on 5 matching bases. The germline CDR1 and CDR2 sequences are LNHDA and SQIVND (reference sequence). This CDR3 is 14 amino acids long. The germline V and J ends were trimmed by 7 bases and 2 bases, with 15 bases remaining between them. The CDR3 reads CASIPTVPPYEQYF. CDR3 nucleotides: TGTGCCAGTATCCCGACAGTCCCACCCTACGAGCAGTACTTC.

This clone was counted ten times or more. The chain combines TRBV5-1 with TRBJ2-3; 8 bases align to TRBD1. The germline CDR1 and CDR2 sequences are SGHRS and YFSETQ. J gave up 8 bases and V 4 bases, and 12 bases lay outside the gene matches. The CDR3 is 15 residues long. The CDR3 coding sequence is TGCGCCAGCAGCCCCGCCGGGACAGGAGGGGTTACGCAGTATTTT. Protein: CASSPAGTGGVTQYF.

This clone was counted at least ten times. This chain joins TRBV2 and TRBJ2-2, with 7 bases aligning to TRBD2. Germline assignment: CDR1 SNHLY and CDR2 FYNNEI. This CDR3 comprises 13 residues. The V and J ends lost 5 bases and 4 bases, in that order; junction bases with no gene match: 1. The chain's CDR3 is CASSWEGTGELFF. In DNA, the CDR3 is TGTGCCAGCAGTTGGGAGGGCACCGGGGAGCTGTTTTTT.

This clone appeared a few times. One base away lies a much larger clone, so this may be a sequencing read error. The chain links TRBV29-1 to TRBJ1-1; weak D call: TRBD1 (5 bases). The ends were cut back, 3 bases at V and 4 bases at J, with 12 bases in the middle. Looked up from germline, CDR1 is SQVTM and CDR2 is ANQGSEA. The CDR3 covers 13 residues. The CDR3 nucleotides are TGCAGCGTTGATCGGGTGCAGGGCACTGAAGCTTTCTTT. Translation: CSVDRVQGTEAFF.

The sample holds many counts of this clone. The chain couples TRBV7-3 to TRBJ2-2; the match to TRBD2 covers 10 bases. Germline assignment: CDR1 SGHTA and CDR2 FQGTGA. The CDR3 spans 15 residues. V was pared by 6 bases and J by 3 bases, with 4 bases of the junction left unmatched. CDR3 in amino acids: CASRQTSGHTGELFF. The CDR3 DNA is TGTGCCAGCAGACAGACTAGCGGGCACACCGGGGAGCTGTTTTTT.

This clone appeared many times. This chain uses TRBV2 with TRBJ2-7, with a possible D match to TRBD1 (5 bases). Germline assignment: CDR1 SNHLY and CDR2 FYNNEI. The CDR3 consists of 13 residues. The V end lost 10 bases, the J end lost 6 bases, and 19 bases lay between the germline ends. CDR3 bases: TGTGCCACACATTTTGGCAGGGTAGGCGAGCAGTACTTC. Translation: CATHFGRVGEQYF.

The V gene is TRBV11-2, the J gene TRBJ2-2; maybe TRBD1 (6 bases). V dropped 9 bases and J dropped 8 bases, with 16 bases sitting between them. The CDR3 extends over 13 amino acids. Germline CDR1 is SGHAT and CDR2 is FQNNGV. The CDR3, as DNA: TGTGCCAGTATATCTGGACAGTGGGGGGAGCTGTTTTTT. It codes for CASISGQWGELFF.

CDR3 nucleotide sequence: TGTGCCAGCAGTTTGATAGGCTCGGAGCAGTACTTC. Encoded protein: CASSLIGSEQYF. The gene calls are TRBV28 and TRBJ2-7; D is ambiguous. Deletions cut 3 bases from V and 7 bases from J, with 10 bases between. CDR1 and CDR2 from the germline V gene are MDHEN and SYDVKM. This CDR3 comprises 12 residues.

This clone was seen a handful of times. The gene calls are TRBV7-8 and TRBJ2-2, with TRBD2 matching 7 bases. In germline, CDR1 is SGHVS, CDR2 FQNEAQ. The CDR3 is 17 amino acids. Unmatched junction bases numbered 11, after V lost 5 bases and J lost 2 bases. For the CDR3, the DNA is TGTGCCAGCAGCGGGTGGGGGGGACTACCCAACACCGGGGAGCTGTTTTTT. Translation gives CASSGWGGLPNTGELFF.

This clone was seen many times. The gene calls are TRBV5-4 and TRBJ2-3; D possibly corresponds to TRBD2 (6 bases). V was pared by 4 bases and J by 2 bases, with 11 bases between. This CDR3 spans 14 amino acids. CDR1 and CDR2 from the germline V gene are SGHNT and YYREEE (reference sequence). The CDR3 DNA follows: TGTGCCAGCAGCCCCGGGGACTTCACAGATACGCAGTATTTT. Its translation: CASSPGDFTDTQYF.

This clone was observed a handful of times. The CDR3 DNA reads as TGTGCCAGCATTGATCCAAGGGGCAGGGGGACTGAAGCTTTCTTT. Translating gives CASIDPRGRGTEAFF. The rearrangement links TRBV12-3 or TRBV12-4 to TRBJ1-1; 7 nucleotides line up with TRBD1. The CDR3 length is 15 residues. V shed 7 bases and J 5 bases; nucleotides not matched to a gene: 13.

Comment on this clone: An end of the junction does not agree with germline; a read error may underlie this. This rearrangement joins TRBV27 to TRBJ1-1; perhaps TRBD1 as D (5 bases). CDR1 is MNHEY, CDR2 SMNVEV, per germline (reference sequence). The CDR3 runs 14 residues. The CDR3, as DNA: TGTGCCAGCAGACCAGAGGGGATGAATACTGAAGCTTCCTTT. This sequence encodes CASRPEGMNTEASF.

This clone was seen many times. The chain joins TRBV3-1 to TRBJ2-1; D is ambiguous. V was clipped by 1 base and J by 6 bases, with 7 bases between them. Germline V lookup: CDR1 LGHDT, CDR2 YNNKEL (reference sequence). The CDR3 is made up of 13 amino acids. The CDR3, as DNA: TGTGCCAGCAGCCAAGGGCAGGCCAATGAGCAGTTCTTC. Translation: CASSQGQANEQFF.

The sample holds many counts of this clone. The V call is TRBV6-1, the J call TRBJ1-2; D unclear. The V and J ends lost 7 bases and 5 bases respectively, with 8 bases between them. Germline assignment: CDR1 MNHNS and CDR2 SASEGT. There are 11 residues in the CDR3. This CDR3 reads CASMDSYGYTF. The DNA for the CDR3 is TGTGCCAGCATGGACTCGTATGGCTACACCTTC.

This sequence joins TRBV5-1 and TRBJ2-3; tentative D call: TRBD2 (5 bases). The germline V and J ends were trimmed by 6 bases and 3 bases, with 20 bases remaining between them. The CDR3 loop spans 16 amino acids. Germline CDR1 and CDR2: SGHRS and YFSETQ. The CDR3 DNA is TGCGCCAGCATCGCGGGCCTTCCACAGTTGACAGATACGCAGTATTTT. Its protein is CASIAGLPQLTDTQYF.

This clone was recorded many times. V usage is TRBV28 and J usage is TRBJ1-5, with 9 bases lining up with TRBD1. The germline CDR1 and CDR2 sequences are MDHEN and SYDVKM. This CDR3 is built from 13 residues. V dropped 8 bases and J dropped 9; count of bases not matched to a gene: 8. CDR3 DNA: TGTGCCAGCCGGGACAGGGAGCATCTGCCCCAGCATTTT. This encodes CASRDREHLPQHF.

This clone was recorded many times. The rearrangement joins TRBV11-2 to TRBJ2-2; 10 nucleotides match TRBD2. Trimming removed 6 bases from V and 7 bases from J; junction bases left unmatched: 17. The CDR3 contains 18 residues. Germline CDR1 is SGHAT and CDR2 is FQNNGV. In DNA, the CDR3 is TGTGCCAGCAGAAAAATGGGGTGTCTAGCGGGGGATATCGGGGAGCTGTTTTTT. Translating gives CASRKMGCLAGDIGELFF.

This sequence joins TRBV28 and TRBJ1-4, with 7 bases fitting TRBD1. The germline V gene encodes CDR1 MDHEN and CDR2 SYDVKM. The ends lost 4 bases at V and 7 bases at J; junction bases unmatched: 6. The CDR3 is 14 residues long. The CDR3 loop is CASSSGGDVEKLFF. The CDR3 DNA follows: TGTGCCAGCAGTTCAGGGGGTGATGTTGAAAAACTGTTTTTT.

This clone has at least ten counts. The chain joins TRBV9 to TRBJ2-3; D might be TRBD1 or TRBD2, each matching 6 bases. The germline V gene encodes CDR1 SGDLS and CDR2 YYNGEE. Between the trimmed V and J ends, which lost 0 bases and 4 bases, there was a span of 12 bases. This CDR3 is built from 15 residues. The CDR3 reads CASSVGGAGPDTQYF. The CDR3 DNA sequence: TGTGCCAGCAGCGTAGGGGGGGCCGGACCAGATACGCAGTATTTT.

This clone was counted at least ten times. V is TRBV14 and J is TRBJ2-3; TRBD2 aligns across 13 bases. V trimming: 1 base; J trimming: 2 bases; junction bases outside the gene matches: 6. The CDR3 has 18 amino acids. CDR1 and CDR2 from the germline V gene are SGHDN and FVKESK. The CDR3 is CASSQARTSGGFTDTQYF. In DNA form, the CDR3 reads TGTGCCAGCAGCCAAGCCCGGACTAGCGGGGGCTTCACAGATACGCAGTATTTT.

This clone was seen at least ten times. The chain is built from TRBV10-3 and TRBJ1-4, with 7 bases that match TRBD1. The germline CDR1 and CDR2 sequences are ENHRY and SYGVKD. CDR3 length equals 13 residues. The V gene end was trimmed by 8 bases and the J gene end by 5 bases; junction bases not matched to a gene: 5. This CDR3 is CAIARDRNEKLFF. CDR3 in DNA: TGTGCCATCGCCCGGGACAGAAATGAAAAACTGTTTTTT.

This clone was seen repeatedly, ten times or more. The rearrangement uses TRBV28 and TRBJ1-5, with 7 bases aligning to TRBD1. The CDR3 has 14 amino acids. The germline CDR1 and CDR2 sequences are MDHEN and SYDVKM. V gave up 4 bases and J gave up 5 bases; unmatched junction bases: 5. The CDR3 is CASSSGTAYQPQHF. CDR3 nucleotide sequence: TGTGCCAGCAGTTCAGGGACAGCTTATCAGCCCCAGCATTTT.

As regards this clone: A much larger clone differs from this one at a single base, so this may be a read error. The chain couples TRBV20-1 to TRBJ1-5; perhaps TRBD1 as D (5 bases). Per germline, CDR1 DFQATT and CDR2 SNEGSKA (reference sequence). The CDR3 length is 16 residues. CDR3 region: CSARIEDIEGYHPQHF. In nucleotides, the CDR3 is TGCAGTGCTAGAATCGAGGACATCGAGGGCTATCATCCCCAGCATTTT.

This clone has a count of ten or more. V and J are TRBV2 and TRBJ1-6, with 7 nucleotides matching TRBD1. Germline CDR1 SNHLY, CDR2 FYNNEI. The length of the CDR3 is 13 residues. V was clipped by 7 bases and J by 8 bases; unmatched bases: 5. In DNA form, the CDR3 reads TGTGCCAGCATTCCAGGGGGAGATTCACCCCTCCACTTT. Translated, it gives CASIPGGDSPLHF.